This record covers a single TCR beta chain. This clone was seen just once. This clone's antigen is unknown. No base quality information exists; no much larger clone differs at one position. This sample was included in a study of control samples from healthy donors and cancer patients (dated by TCRdb to the early 2020s). CDR1 and CDR2 are drawn from the germline V gene: MNHEY, SVGAGI. The germline V end is reduced by 4 bases and the J end by 2 bases; junction bases left unmatched: 3. Including cysteine and phenylalanine, the CDR3 has 14 amino acids. The only DNA kept is the CDR3, 42 bases in frame from the first base. The method behind the library was the immunoSEQ multiplex PCR assay. TCRdb's version of the immuneACCESS table is confined to in-frame rearrangements and falls short of the full clone set. An unresolved V gene accounts for under half of the shortfall where checked; the remainder is of unknown origin. The sample table shows under 450,000 clones, and around 90% are seen once. About 6.3% of the sample goes to the ten largest clones.

The sequence links TRBV6-5 to TRBJ2-5; 8 junctional bases match TRBD1. This receptor was obtained from a man aged 40-50 years with head and neck cancer. The sample consisted of PBMCs. The CDR3 loop reads CASSWGQAQETQYF. The nucleotide sequence is given as TGTGCCAGCAGTTGGGGACAGGCACAAGAGACCCAGTACTTC.